Listed below are T cell receptor beta chains from one sample, sequenced in a study of stem cell transplantation in POMP-related autoinflammatory disease. Assay used: immunoSEQ multiplex PCR; TCRdb lists only in-frame clones, some missing. The sample has more than 25,000 clones, 88% seen once. Sequenced here: CD4+ T cells from PBMCs, sampled before stem cell transplantation. The receptors stem from a human donor with POMP-related autoinflammation and immune dysregulation (PRAID). The CDR3 runs from the conserved cysteine through the conserved F or W. The order of the fields is clone size, J gene, V gene, D gene, CDR3 protein, CDR3 DNA. A D gene is named only where the DNA matches it firmly. Expanded clones are given a class, and other clones once, few, many or no size at all.

once	TRBJ2-1	TRBV7-8	NA	CASSPPGSSYNEQFF	TGTGCCAGCAGCCCGCCGGGCAGCTCCTACAATGAGCAGTTCTTC
NA	TRBJ1-4	TRBV29-1	NA	CSVLSGAPEKLFF	TGCAGCGTTCTTAGTGGAGCACCCGAAAAACTGTTTTTT
NA	TRBJ2-7	TRBV18	TRBD1	CASSRLGTGREQYF	TGTGCCAGCTCACGGCTGGGGACAGGGCGTGAGCAGTACTTC
few	TRBJ1-6	TRBV27	NA	CASSPYSWRSPLHF	TGTGCCAGCAGCCCATACAGCTGGCGGTCACCCCTCCACTTT
NA	TRBJ1-1	TRBV28	NA	CASSLTNTEAFF	TGTGCCAGCAGTTTAACCAACACTGAAGCTTTCTTT
NA	TRBJ2-5	TRBV5-6	TRBD1	CASSSTGVTQYF	TGTGCCAGCAGCTCGACAGGGGTGACCCAGTACTTC
few	TRBJ1-2	TRBV4-1	NA	CASRKTSLRGRGYTF	TGCGCCAGCAGGAAAACGTCTCTCAGGGGTCGTGGCTACACCTTC
NA	TRBJ1-5	TRBV27	NA	CASTESNQPQHF	TGTGCCAGCACTGAGAGCAATCAGCCCCAGCATTTT
NA	TRBJ2-7	TRBV27	NA	CASSSHHPGRVNEQYF	TGTGCCAGCAGTTCCCATCACCCCGGGAGAGTCAACGAGCAGTACTTC
NA	TRBJ2-4	TRBV5-1	NA	CASSLEPVLAKNIQYF	TGCGCCAGCAGCTTGGAACCAGTACTAGCCAAAAACATTCAGTACTTC
NA	TRBJ2-2	TRBV2	NA	CASAREGANTGELFF	TGTGCCAGCGCCCGAGAGGGGGCGAACACCGGGGAGCTGTTTTTT
NA	TRBJ1-6	TRBV6-1	TRBD1	CASSADRGLNSPLHF	TGTGCCAGCAGTGCGGACAGGGGACTAAATTCACCCCTCCACTTT
NA	TRBJ2-5	TRBV7-9	NA	CASSFRVETQYF	TGTGCCAGCAGCTTTAGGGTCGAGACCCAGTACTTC
NA	TRBJ2-7	TRBV20-1	NA	CSASLGYEQYF	TGCAGTGCTAGTTTGGGATACGAGCAGTACTTC
NA	TRBJ1-4	TRBV2	NA	CASSVAGGIEKLFF	TGTGCCAGCAGTGTCGCGGGGGGCATTGAAAAACTGTTTTTT
NA	TRBJ2-1	TRBV5-1	TRBD2	CASSLAGALEQFF	TGCGCCAGCAGCTTAGCGGGAGCCCTTGAGCAGTTCTTC
NA	TRBJ2-1	TRBV15	TRBD2	CATSTSGSYNEQFF	TGTGCCACCAGCACTAGCGGGAGCTACAATGAGCAGTTCTTC
NA	TRBJ2-6	TRBV12-1	NA	CASSPGQGYTGANVLTF	TGTGCCAGCAGCCCCGGACAGGGTTATACTGGGGCCAACGTCCTGACTTTC
few	TRBJ1-2	TRBV5-1	NA	CASSVGRNYGYTF	TGCGCCAGCAGCGTAGGGCGTAACTATGGCTACACCTTC
few	TRBJ1-5	TRBV4-1	NA	CASSHAATSNQPQHF	TGCGCCAGCAGCCACGCTGCCACTTCCAATCAGCCCCAGCATTTT